The clone carrying this TCR beta chain was seen only a few times. What it recognizes is unknown. From germline, CDR1 is SGHNT and CDR2 YYREEE (reference sequence). This CDR3 has 14 amino acids. V was clipped by 0 bases and J by 1 base, with 7 bases between them. The data were obtained in a study of cytomegalovirus exposure and HLA in healthy donors. Study summary: Earlier findings included about 120 million unique TCR beta sequences obtained from around 180 million T cells. Findings and caveats of the study: Most likely, a cluster of highly shared sequence variants arose as a sequencing artifact. Usually a TCR sequence was rare, but some public TCRs were found in many donors. As was reported, the classifier diagnosed cytomegalovirus status with high specificity and sensitivity.

Primers included in the PCR were 60 Vbeta and 13 Jbeta primers. Data came from immunoSEQ multiplex PCR; TCRdb stores just in-frame clones and leaves some out. The sample has some 96,000 clones, over 60% seen once. The sequence came from a female donor in good health and CMV-seronegative. This rearrangement joins TRBV5-4 to TRBJ1-1; D is ambiguous. The sample comprised PBMCs. The DNA for the CDR3 is TGTGCCAGCAGCTTGGATCCCGGGAACACTGAAGCTTTCTTT. It yields the protein CASSLDPGNTEAFF.